This T cell receptor (beta chain) stems from a study of blood T cell repertoires in COVID-19. Study-wide background: Spain, Italy and the United States supplied samples that represented acute and convalescent COVID-19. The cDNA or gDNA used as material had been derived from T cells, B-cell-depleted T cells, or PBMCs.

V lost 1 base to trimming and J lost 0 bases, with 9 bases between them. This CDR3 is 16 amino acids long. The germline V gene has CDR1 MNHEY and CDR2 SMNVEV (reference sequence). As processed by the authors: Quantification of nucleated cells was approximated via reference gene primer amplification. Profiled with immunoSEQ multiplex PCR; TCRdb holds only in-frame clones, not every one. The V and J calls and the clone size are those of that table, but D and trimming were determined from the DNA. The sample contains about 190,000 clones, under 90% of which appear only once. Source material: peripheral blood. The rearrangement uses TRBV27 and TRBJ2-2, with D tentatively TRBD2 (6 bases). This receptor was taken from a man in his forties or fifties with acute or convalescent COVID-19. The CDR3, as DNA: TGTGCCAGCAGTTTATTTCGCGGGGCGAACACCGGGGAGCTGTTTTTT. Its translation is CASSLFRGANTGELFF.